Described below is a single T cell receptor beta chain sequence and its context. The antigen is undetermined. The data were obtained in a study of Ad26.COV2.S vaccination and SARS-CoV-2 variants. Libraries were prepared by immunoSEQ multiplex PCR; TCRdb keeps only in-frame clonotypes and omits some of them. This sample has about 98,000 clones, with around 82% found just once. Study-level results: It was reported that spike-specific CD8+ and CD4+ T cell responses were substantially broad after vaccination.

In germline, CDR1 is LNHDA, CDR2 SQIVND (reference sequence). The V end lost 3 bases, the J end lost 6 bases, and 16 bases lay between the germline ends. The CDR3 runs to 15 residues. The chain is built from TRBV19 and TRBJ2-3; D possibly corresponds to TRBD1 (6 bases). The receptor was isolated from a human donor who had recovered from COVID-19. The source was peripheral blood, collected after recovery from COVID-19. CDR3 in amino acids: CASSIEGVAIDTQYF. The CDR3 DNA reads TGTGCCAGTAGTATTGAGGGGGTGGCGATTGATACGCAGTATTTT.